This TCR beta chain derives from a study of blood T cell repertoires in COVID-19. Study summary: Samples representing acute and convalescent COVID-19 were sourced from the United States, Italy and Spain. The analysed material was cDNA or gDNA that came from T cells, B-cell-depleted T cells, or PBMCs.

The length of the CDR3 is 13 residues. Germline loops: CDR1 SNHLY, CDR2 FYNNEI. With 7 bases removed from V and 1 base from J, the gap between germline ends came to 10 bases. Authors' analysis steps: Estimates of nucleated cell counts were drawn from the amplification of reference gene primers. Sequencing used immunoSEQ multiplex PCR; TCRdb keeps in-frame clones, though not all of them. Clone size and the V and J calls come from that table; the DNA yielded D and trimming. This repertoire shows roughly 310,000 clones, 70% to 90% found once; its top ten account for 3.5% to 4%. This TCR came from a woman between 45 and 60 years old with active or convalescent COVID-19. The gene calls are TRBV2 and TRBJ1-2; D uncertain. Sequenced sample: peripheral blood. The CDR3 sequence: CASKGEVNYGYTF. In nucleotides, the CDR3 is TGTGCCAGCAAAGGAGAAGTTAACTATGGCTACACCTTC.